This T cell receptor beta chain was identified in a study of T cells in Graves' hyperthyroidism and ophthalmopathy (dated 2019 in TCRdb). About the full investigation: Peripheral blood was sampled at the time of initial diagnosis, prior to any treatment. A discovery cohort of about a hundred patients, 43 with Graves' ophthalmopathy and 55 to 60 with stable Graves' hyperthyroidism, was used to find distinguishing TCR V-J signatures. Prospective prediction of ophthalmopathy was tested in an independent validation cohort consisting of some 19 hyperthyroidism patients and more than 15 patients who later progressed to ophthalmopathy. The roughly 90 discovery patients were divided at random into training and test sets in a 7:3 ratio. Thyroid tissue and blood T-cell repertoires from six Graves' hyperthyroidism patients were also compared in the study. Once sampling was done, hyperthyroidism patients were given methimazole at a starting dose of 30 mg daily, whereas ophthalmopathy patients were given high-dose intravenous methylprednisolone. TCR Vbeta CDR3 sequencing of roughly 140 peripheral blood samples (roughly 43 ophthalmopathy, about 75 hyperthyroidism and around 17 progressor patients) is reported in the paper.

A patient counted as having stable Graves' hyperthyroidism if no progression to ophthalmopathy occurred over 18 months of follow-up. Hyperthyroidism patients were newly diagnosed, had a disease duration of under 2 months, and were aged 18 to 65 years. The study excluded patients with uncontrolled infections, other autoimmune diseases, pregnancy or lactation. Diagnoses were based on clinical symptoms, serum thyroxine and TRAb, thyroid ultrasound and orbital computed tomography. Ficoll-Paque density gradient centrifugation was used to isolate PBMCs from approximately 11 ml of fresh peripheral blood. Total RNA was extracted using Trizol reagent, and RNA quality was assessed on an Agilent 2100 Bioanalyzer. Overall study outcomes, separate from this receptor: In validation, the model predicted progression to ophthalmopathy a median of around 6.5 months before onset, with approximately 71% sensitivity and roughly 73% specificity. Sample size was not statistically predetermined, and blinding of investigators to group allocation was not performed. Most expanded thyroid clonotypes (frequency above 0.001) were also detected in blood, a finding suggesting that blood repertoires may reflect thyroid immune responses. Ophthalmopathy was separated from stable hyperthyroidism by a 13 V-J signature model, with just over 85% sensitivity and about 81% specificity obtained in cross-validation and 80%/75% obtained in testing.

Amplification of TCR beta CDR3 regions was carried out from RNA transcripts. For the first round of RT-PCR on the TCR CDR3, the HTBI primer set was used together with the Qiagen OneStep RT-PCR kit. Libraries were constructed in a second round of multiplex PCR, after which size selection and purification were performed. Paired-end sequencing of the libraries was performed with 100 bp reads on an Illumina HiSeq2000. Under the source paper's analysis protocol: SOAPnuke was used to process the raw data, removing reads that contained adapters or uncalled bases, had a mean Phred below 15, or lacked an exact match to the constant primer or identifier. COPE v1.2.5 was used to merge high-quality paired reads, and clonotypes were defined as unique nucleotide sequences. MiTCR v1.1 was used to align the clonotypes against IMGT TRBV, TRBD and TRBJ reference segments. The analysis was restricted to V-J combinations with a frequency above 0.0001, which together covered roughly 99% of the repertoires. The TCS score was defined as F50 (clonal expansion) divided by E x V (chaos), with BLOSUM62-based TCRdist calculated between CDR3 peptides within each V-J. Welch's t-statistics and random forest reduced 500 to 550 V-J features to about 13, which were used in a naive Bayes classifier (R e1071). Thyroid-blood repertoire similarity was quantified with the Morisita-Horn index. Clones were called with MiXCR by TCRdb after fastp trimmed the public reads at Q25, and only in-frame beta chains were retained. Rows are combined by CDR3 protein, so each entry shows the most common genes and DNA. The V and J calls here are based on TCRdb, not the publication. This sample is represented by 750,000 to 950,000 distinct CDR3 sequences; about two fifths of them were singletons. The top ten hold approximately 8.7% of the sample.

This clonotype appeared many times. Its antigen has not been determined. There are no base qualities to consult, and no much larger clone falls within one base. V loses 11 bases of germline sequence and J loses 2 bases, and the interval between the two ends is 13 bases. As encoded in the germline V gene, CDR1 is SNHLY while CDR2 is FYNNEI. The CDR3, cysteine through phenylalanine, is 12 amino acids long. Kept here is only the CDR3 DNA, which spans 36 bases and is read in frame from base 1. The sequence derives from a man younger than 35 with Graves' hyperthyroidism. Material: blood. The chain uses TRBV2 and TRBJ2-7, with the D gene call left open. The nucleotide sequence is given as TGTGCCGTTGTCCTCGGCGCCTACGAGCAGTACTTC. Translated, this is CAVVLGAYEQYF.